The source of this TCR beta chain is a study of CD8 T cells in Susac syndrome. A quantity of roughly 0.5 to 1 ug RNA underwent reverse transcription using random hexamers. One entry per CDR3 protein results from TCRdb running MiXCR on the immunoSEQ multiplex PCR reads. The repertoire holds 400,000 or so distinct CDR3 sequences, with 75% to 90% as singletons. Trimming removed 5 bases from V and 6 bases from J; junction bases left unmatched: 6. CDR3 length: 14 amino acids. In germline, CDR1 is SEHNR, CDR2 FQNEAQ (reference sequence). This TCR derives from a human donor with multiple sclerosis. This sequence joins TRBV7-9 and TRBJ2-3, with 9 bases identical to TRBD2. Input material: CD8+ T cells from PBMCs. The CDR3 is CASSLSGGLDTQYF. CDR3 bases: TGTGCCAGCAGCCTTAGCGGGGGCCTGGATACGCAGTATTTT.